This T cell receptor beta chain originates from a study of identical twins (TCRdb year 2016). About the investigation overall: To test whether fetal clonotypes persist, the study used deep sequencing on TCR alpha and beta repertoires from monozygotic twins, unrelated adults of various ages, and cord blood. To rule out contamination, replicate twin experiments were performed at different times with different library preparation protocols. What the research found in general, with its limitations: Because the same donors could not be followed over many years, conclusions were based on cross-sectional statistical analysis. Abundant cord blood beta clonotypes carried fewer insertions; young adult naive repertoires showed a weaker similar trend, while memory repertoires showed none. In monozygotic twins, recombination models systematically underestimated out-of-frame TCR alpha sharing, but the models matched the sharing seen between unrelated individuals. Excess twin sharing in beta out-of-frame sequences was weaker because fewer shared sequences lowered the signal-to-noise ratio. Out-of-frame TCR alpha sequences shared between twins showed an excess of low generation-probability sequences compared with coincidental sharing between unrelated individuals. Invariant T cells such as MAIT and iNKT could partly confound zero-insertion analyses, though diverse VJ usage argued against this for most clonotypes.

The library was produced with 5' RACE. The sequencer listed for this sample is Illumina HiSeq 2000. Template switching introduced a universal primer binding site; the final cDNA contained a unique molecular identifier, enabling accurate counting of TCR cDNA molecules. Specific primers in the conserved constant-segment region were used to synthesize first-strand cDNA for TCR alpha and beta chains. To control for contamination, every cDNA library carried two barcodes: a SMART-Mk sample barcode plus Illumina barcodes. Two successive PCR steps introduced TruSeq adapter sequences along with Illumina sample barcodes. TCR alpha and beta cDNA libraries were sequenced on the Illumina HiSeq platform with custom primers. The study's own analysis went as follows. MiGEC processed the raw reads to extract unique molecular identifiers, while MiXCR was used to determine the CDR3 positions. Recombination models were inferred per individual with the repgenHMM and IGoR tools using an EM algorithm. Shared clonotype analysis was performed with the tcR package in R, normalizing sharing by the product of cloneset sizes. Out-of-frame nonproductive sequences were analyzed to study raw recombination free of thymic and clonal selection effects. Clones were called with MiXCR by TCRdb after fastp trimmed the public reads at Q25, and only in-frame beta chains were retained. Identical CDR3 protein sequences are pooled into one entry, listed with their most common genes and DNA. The V and J calls were not made by the authors but by TCRdb's processing. The sample table shows 500,000 to 550,000 distinct CDR3 sequences, and approximately 20% are seen once. Approximately 0.52% of the sample goes to the ten largest clones.

Details on this clonotype: There is no known antigen for this receptor. Base qualities are missing; no much larger clone stands one base away.

The CDR3 covers 13 residues, taking in both the cysteine and the phenylalanine. Only the CDR3 DNA is retained, 39 bases long and in frame from the first base. Trimming at the junction amounts to 6 bases on V and 6 bases on J, and the germline ends lie 12 bases apart. CDR1 MNHNS and CDR2 SASEGT were looked up in the germline V gene. Every donor in the study was a healthy Caucasian. The twin cohort comprised three pairs of female monozygotic twins, all aged roughly 18 to 30 years. CD4+ and CD8+ T cell populations were isolated with positive isolation kits from Invitrogen. This sample also appeared in a second study, on yellow fever vaccine responses in identical twins. The second study, in turn, reports: The T cell response to vaccination in identical twins was reported by the authors to appear partly convergent and partly personalized. The study precisely tracked vaccine-responding T cell clones in identical twins.

The chain employs TRBV6-1 and TRBJ2-4; the D region possibly corresponds to TRBD2 (5 bases align). Source material: CD4+ T cells sorted from blood. This TCR came from a woman aged 18 to 35 in good health. The sequence in DNA is TGTGCCAGCAGCCCGCCGGCGGGAAACATTCAGTACTTC. This sequence encodes CASSPPAGNIQYF.